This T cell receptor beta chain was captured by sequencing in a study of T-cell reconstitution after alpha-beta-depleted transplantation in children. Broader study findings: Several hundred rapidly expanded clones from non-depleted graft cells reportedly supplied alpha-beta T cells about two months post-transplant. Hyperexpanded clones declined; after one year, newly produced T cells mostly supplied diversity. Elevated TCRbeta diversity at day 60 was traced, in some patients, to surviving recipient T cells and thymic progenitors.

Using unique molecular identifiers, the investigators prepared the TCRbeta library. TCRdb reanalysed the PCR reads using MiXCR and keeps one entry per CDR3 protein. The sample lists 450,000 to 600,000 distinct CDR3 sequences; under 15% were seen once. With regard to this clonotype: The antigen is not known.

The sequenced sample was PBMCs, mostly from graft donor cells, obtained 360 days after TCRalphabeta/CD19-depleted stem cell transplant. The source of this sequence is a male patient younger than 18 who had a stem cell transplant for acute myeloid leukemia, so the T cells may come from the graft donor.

In DNA form, the CDR3 reads TGTGCCAGCAGCTTAGATAGCGGGACAGGGGTCGAGCAGTACTTC. Its protein product is CASSLDSGTGVEQYF. The chain links TRBV7-2 to TRBJ2-7; 10 nucleotides agree with TRBD1. Germline CDR1 SGHTA, CDR2 FQGNSA. V lost 1 base and J lost 6; bases outside the gene matches: 6. The CDR3 is made up of 15 amino acids.